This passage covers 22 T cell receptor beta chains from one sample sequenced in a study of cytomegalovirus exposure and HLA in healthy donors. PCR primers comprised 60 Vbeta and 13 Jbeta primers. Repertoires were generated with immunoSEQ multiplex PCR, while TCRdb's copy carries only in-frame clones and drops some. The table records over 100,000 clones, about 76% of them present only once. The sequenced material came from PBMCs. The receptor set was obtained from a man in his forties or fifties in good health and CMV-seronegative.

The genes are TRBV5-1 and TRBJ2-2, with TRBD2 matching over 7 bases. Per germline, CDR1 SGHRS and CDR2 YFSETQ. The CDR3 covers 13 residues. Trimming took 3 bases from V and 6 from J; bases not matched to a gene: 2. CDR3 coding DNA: TGCGCCAGCAGCTCACTAGCGTCCGGGGAGCTGTTTTTT. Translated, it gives CASSSLASGELFF.

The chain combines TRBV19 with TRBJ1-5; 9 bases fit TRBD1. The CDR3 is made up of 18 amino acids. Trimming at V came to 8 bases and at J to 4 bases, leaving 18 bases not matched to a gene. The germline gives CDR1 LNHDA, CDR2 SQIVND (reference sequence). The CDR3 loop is CASCRTGEVARSNQPQHF. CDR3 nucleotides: TGTGCCAGTTGCAGGACAGGGGAAGTGGCCCGATCAAATCAGCCCCAGCATTTT.

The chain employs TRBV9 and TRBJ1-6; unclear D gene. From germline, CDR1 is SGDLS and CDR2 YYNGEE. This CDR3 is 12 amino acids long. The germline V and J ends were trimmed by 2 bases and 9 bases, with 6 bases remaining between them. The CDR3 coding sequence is TGTGCCAGCAGCGTCGGTGGTTCACCCCTCCACTTT. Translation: CASSVGGSPLHF.

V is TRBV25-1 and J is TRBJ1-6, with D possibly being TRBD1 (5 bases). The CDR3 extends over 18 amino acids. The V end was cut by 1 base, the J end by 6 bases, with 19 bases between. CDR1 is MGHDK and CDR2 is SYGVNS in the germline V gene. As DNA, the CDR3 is TGTGCCAGCAGTGAATCGCACGGGGGGGAGAGGAGTAATTCACCCCTCCACTTT. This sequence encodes CASSESHGGERSNSPLHF. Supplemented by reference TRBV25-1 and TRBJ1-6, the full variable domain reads EADIYQTPRYLVIGTGKKITLECSQTMGHDKMYWYQQDPGMELHLIHYSYGVNSTEKGDLSSESTVSRIRTEHFPLTLESARPSHTSQYLCASSESHGGERSNSPLHFGNGTRLTVT.

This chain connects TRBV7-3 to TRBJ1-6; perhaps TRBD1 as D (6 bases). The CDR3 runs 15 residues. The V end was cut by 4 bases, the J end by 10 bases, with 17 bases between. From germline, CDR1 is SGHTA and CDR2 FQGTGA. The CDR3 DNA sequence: TGTGCCAGCAGCTCTGCAGGGGATTGGAAATCACCCCTCCACTTT. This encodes CASSSAGDWKSPLHF. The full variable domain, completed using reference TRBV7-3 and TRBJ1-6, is GAGVSQTPSNKVTEKGKYVELRCDPISGHTALYWYRQSLGQGPEFLIYFQGTGAADDSGLPNDRFFAVRPEGSVSTLKIQRTERGDSAVYLCASSSAGDWKSPLHFGNGTRLTVT.

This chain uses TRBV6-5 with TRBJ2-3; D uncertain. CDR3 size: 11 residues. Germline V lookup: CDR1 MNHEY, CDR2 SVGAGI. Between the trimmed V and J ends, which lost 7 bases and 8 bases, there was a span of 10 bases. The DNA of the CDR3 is TGTGCCAGCAACTCCGGTATTACGCAGTATTTT. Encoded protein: CASNSGITQYF.

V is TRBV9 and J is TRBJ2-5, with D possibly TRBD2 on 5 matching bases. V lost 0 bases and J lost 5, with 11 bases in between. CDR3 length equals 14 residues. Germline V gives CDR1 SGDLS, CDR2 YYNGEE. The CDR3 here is CASSVAGLEETQYF. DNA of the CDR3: TGTGCCAGCAGCGTAGCCGGACTGGAGGAGACCCAGTACTTC.

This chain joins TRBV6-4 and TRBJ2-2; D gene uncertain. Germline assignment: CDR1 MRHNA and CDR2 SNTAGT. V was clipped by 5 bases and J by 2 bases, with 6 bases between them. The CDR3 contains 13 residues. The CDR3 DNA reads TGTGCCAGCAGTTTCACAAACACCGGGGAGCTGTTTTTT. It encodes CASSFTNTGELFF.

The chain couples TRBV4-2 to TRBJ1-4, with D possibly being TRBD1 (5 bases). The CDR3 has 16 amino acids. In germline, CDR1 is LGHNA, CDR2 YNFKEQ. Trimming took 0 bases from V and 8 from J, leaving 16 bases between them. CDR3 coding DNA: TGTGCCAGCAGCCAAGAAAAGACTGTCGGGGGGGAAAAACTGTTTTTT. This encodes CASSQEKTVGGEKLFF.

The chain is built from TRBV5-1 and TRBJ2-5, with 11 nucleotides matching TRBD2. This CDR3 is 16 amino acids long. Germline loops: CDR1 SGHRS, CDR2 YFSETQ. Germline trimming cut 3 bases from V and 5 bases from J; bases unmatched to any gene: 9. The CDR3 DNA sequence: TGCGCCAGCAGCTCCCGGGTAGCGGGGGGGCTTGAGACCCAGTACTTC. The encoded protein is CASSSRVAGGLETQYF.

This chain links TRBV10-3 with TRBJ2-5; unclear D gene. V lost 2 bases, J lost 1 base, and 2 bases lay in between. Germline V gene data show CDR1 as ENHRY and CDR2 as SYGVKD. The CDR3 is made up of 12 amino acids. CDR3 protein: CAISELQETQYF. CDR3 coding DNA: TGTGCCATCAGTGAGCTCCAAGAGACCCAGTACTTC.

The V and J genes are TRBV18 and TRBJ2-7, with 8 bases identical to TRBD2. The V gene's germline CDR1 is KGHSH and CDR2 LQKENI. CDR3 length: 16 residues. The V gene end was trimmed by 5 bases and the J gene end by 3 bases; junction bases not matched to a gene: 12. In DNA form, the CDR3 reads TGTGCCAGCTCAACCAACGGGGGGGCCATCCTCTACGAGCAGTACTTC. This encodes CASSTNGGAILYEQYF.

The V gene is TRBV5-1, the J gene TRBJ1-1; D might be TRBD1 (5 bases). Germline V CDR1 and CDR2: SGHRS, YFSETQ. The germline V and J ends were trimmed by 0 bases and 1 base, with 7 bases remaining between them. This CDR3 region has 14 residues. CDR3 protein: CASSLGGENTEAFF. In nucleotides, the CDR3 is TGCGCCAGCAGCTTGGGGGGCGAGAACACTGAAGCTTTCTTT.

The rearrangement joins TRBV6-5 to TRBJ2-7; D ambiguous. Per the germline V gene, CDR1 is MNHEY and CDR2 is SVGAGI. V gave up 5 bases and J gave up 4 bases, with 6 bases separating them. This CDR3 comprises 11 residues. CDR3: CASSSNYEQYF. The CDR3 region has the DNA TGTGCCAGCAGTAGCAATTACGAGCAGTACTTC.

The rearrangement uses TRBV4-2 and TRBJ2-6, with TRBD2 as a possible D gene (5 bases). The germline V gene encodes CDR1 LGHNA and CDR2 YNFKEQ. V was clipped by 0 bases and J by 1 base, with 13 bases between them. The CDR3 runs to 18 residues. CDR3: CASSQDRATMSGANVLTF. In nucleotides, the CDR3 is TGTGCCAGCAGCCAAGATAGGGCGACTATGTCTGGGGCCAACGTCCTGACTTTC.

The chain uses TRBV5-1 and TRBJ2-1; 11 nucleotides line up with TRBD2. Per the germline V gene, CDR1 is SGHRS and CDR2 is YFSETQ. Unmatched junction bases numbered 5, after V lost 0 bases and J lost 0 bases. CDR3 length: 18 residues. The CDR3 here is CASSLVSGGVSSYNEQFF. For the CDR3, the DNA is TGCGCCAGCAGCTTGGTTAGCGGGGGGGTTAGCTCCTACAATGAGCAGTTCTTC.

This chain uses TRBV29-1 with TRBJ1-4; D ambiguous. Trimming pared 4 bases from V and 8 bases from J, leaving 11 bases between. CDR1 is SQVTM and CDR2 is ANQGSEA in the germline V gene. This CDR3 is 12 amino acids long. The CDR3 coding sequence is TGCAGCGTTGGCCTAGATGGGGAAAAACTGTTTTTT. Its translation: CSVGLDGEKLFF.

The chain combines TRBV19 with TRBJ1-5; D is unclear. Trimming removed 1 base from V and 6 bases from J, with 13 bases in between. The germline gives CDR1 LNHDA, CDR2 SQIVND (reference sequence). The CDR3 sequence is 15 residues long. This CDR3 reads CASSIGGGSTQPQHF. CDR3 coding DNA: TGTGCCAGTAGTATAGGGGGAGGGTCGACTCAGCCCCAGCATTTT. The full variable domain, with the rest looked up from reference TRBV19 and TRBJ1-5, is DGGITQSPKYLFRKEGQNVTLSCEQNLNHDAMYWYRQDPGQGLRLIYYSQIVNDFQKGDIAEGYSVSREKKESFPLTVTSAQKNPTAFYLCASSIGGGSTQPQHFGDGTRLSIL.

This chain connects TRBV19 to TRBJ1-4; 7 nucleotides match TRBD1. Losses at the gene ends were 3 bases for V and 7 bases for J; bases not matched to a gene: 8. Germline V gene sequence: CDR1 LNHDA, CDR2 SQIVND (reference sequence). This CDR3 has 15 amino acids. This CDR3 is CASSISANRGEKLFF. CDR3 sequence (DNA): TGTGCCAGTAGTATCTCTGCAAACAGGGGTGAAAAACTGTTTTTT. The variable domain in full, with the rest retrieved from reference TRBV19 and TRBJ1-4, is DGGITQSPKYLFRKEGQNVTLSCEQNLNHDAMYWYRQDPGQGLRLIYYSQIVNDFQKGDIAEGYSVSREKKESFPLTVTSAQKNPTAFYLCASSISANRGEKLFFGSGTQLSVL.

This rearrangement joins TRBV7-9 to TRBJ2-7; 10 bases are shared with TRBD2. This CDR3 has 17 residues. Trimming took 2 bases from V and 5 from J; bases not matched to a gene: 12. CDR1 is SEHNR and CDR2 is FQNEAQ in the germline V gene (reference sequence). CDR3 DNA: TGTGCCAGCAGCTTATTTCCAGCGGGGGGGCAGGCCCACGAGCAGTACTTC. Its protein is CASSLFPAGGQAHEQYF.

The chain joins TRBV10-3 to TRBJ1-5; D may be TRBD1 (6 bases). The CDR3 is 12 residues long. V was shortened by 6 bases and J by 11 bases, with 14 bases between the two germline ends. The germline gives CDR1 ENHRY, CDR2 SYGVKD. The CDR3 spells CAIRDSREAQHF. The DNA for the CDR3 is TGTGCCATCAGGGACAGCCGTGAGGCCCAGCATTTT.

This chain's CDR3 is CASSSGGRDYGYTF. CDR3 nucleotides: TGTGCCAGCAGTTCGGGTGGCAGGGACTATGGCTACACCTTC. The chain recombines TRBV27 with TRBJ1-2; D might be TRBD1 (5 bases). Trimming left V 4 bases short and J 3 bases short, with 12 bases between. The germline V gene encodes CDR1 MNHEY and CDR2 SMNVEV (reference sequence). The CDR3 length is 14 residues.